What follows describes a single T cell receptor (beta chain). One end of the junction varies from germline; a read error may be responsible. The CDR3 consists of 15 residues. CDR1 and CDR2 from the germline V gene are MGHRA and YSYEKL. This sample was included in a study of neurological immune-mediated disorders. Each CDR3 protein is one row after TCRdb ran MiXCR on the 5' RACE reads. This sample has tens of thousands of distinct CDR3 sequences, with nearly 7.5% found just once. The rearrangement links TRBV4-1 to TRBJ1-2, with D perhaps matching TRBD1 (6 bases). The TCR comes from a middle-aged woman in good health. The sample comprised PBMCs. The chain's CDR3 is CANSPLGGADYGYTF. The CDR3 nucleotides are TGCGCCAACAGCCCCCTGGGGGGCGCCGACTATGGCTACACCTTC.